A single sample is the source of the 31 T cell receptor beta chains below, sequenced in a study of CD8+ T cells in alopecia areata. Treatment defined: oral pan-JAK inhibitor, 5-10 mg twice daily. The sequencing template was cDNA reverse transcribed from extracted RNA. Sequencing was performed with immunoSEQ multiplex PCR; in TCRdb, only in-frame clones are kept and a portion is missing. The sample has 170,000 or so clones; about 71% are singletons. The sequences come from CD4+ T cells sorted from blood, collected at week 4, from a patient treated with tofacitinib. The receptors were sampled from a human donor with alopecia areata.

V gene TRBV7-9 combines with J gene TRBJ2-5, with D uncertain. CDR3 length: 14 residues. V lost 2 bases and J 0 bases, leaving 7 bases between the germline ends. Per the germline V gene, CDR1 is SEHNR and CDR2 is FQNEAQ (reference sequence). The CDR3 is CASSLRAYQETQYF. CDR3 in DNA: TGTGCCAGCAGCTTAAGGGCTTACCAAGAGACCCAGTACTTC.

V is TRBV5-1 and J is TRBJ2-1; 7 bases fit TRBD2. The CDR3 spans 14 residues. CDR1 and CDR2 from the germline V gene are SGHRS and YFSETQ. The trim removed 0 bases at V and 6 bases at J, leaving 3 bases unmatched. Written as DNA, the CDR3 is TGCGCCAGCAGCTTGGGACTAGCTGGCAATGAGCAGTTCTTC. It translates to CASSLGLAGNEQFF. Full variable domain (remainder filled in from reference TRBV5-1 and TRBJ2-1): KAGVTQTPRYLIKTRGQQVTLSCSPISGHRSVSWYQQTPGQGLQFLFEYFSETQRNKGNFPGRFSGRQFSNSRSEMNVSTLELGDSALYLCASSLGLAGNEQFFGPGTRLTVL.

This clone was recorded once. This rearrangement joins TRBV10-3 to TRBJ1-1, with TRBD1 identical over 9 bases. This CDR3 is 13 amino acids long. The V gene's germline CDR1 is ENHRY and CDR2 SYGVKD. J was trimmed by 4 bases and V by 10 bases; bases with no gene match: 7. In DNA form, the CDR3 reads TGTGCCACCCTACGACAGGGGGGCACTGAAGCTTTCTTT. As protein: CATLRQGGTEAFF.

This clone was seen more than once but under ten times. The CDR3 sequence is CASRKTGSGNTIYF. In DNA, the CDR3 is TGTGCCAGCAGGAAGACAGGCTCTGGAAACACCATATATTTT. The chain has TRBV7-3 and TRBJ1-3; tentative D call: TRBD1 (6 bases). This CDR3 is built from 14 residues. The ends were cut back, 6 bases at V and 0 bases at J, with 9 bases in the middle. Germline CDR1 is SGHTA and CDR2 is FQGTGA.

The rearrangement joins TRBV14 to TRBJ1-2; 8 bases match TRBD1. Germline lookup yields CDR1 SGHDN and CDR2 FVKESK. V was clipped by 4 bases and J by 2 bases; unmatched bases: 6. The CDR3 extends over 15 amino acids. CDR3 DNA sequence: TGTGCCAGCAGCCTCGACAGGGGACCCAACTATGGCTACACCTTC. This encodes CASSLDRGPNYGYTF. Filled out from reference TRBV14 and TRBJ1-2, the complete variable domain reads EAGVTQFPSHSVIEKGQTVTLRCDPISGHDNLYWYRRVMGKEIKFLLHFVKESKQDESGMPNNRFLAERTGGTYSTLKVQPAELEDSGVYFCASSLDRGPNYGYTFGSGTRLTVV.

This rearrangement joins TRBV7-8 to TRBJ1-1; 10 nucleotides match TRBD1. Germline V lookup: CDR1 SGHVS, CDR2 FQNEAQ. CDR3 length: 15 amino acids. J gave up 13 bases and V 0 bases, and 11 bases lay outside the gene matches. CDR3 protein: CASSLAPRQGAVLFF. CDR3 bases: TGTGCCAGCAGCTTAGCGCCACGACAGGGGGCGGTTCTTTTCTTT.

CDR3 nucleotide sequence: TGTGCCAGCGGCCGGATGCAAGAGACCCAGTACTTC. As protein: CASGRMQETQYF. This rearrangement joins TRBV7-2 to TRBJ2-5; D gene unclear. CDR3 length: 12 residues. V lost 8 bases and J lost 2, with 9 bases in between. Germline V gene data show CDR1 as SGHTA and CDR2 as FQGNSA. Combining the CDR3 with reference TRBV7-2 and TRBJ2-5 gives the whole variable domain GAGVSQSPSNKVTEKGKDVELRCDPISGHTALYWYRQSLGQGLEFLIYFQGNSAPDKSGLPSDRFSAERTGGSVSTLTIQRTQQEDSAVYLCASGRMQETQYFGPGTRLLVL.

J is TRBJ1-1 and V is TRBV11-1; TRBD1 matches at 8 bases. The V gene's germline CDR1 is SGHAT and CDR2 FQDESV (reference sequence). Trimming removed 5 bases from V and 4 bases from J; junction bases left unmatched: 6. The CDR3 runs to 14 residues. The CDR3 spells CASSRRQGITEAFF. CDR3 DNA sequence: TGTGCCAGCAGCCGACGACAGGGGATCACTGAAGCTTTCTTT.

This clone has just a few counts. The chain carries TRBV14 and TRBJ2-5; TRBD1 aligns across 10 bases. The CDR3 is made up of 16 amino acids. Germline loops: CDR1 SGHDN, CDR2 FVKESK. V shed 3 bases and J 5 bases; nucleotides not matched to a gene: 9. For the CDR3, the DNA is TGTGCCAGCAGCCAGATTGGGACAGGGGCAGCGGAGACCCAGTACTTC. Amino acid sequence: CASSQIGTGAAETQYF.

The rearrangement uses TRBV6-5 and TRBJ1-2, with D possibly matching TRBD1 (5 bases). From germline, CDR1 is MNHEY and CDR2 SVGAGI. Trimming cost V 9 bases and J 0 bases, with 14 bases left between them. CDR3 length: 14 residues. The CDR3 nucleotides read TGTGCCAGTGGGAGGGGCAAGGCTAACTATGGCTACACCTTC. Translated, it gives CASGRGKANYGYTF.

This chain links TRBV10-3 with TRBJ2-1, with D possibly called TRBD1 or TRBD2 (5 bases each). CDR3 length equals 13 residues. V lost 10 bases to trimming and J lost 8 bases, with 18 bases between them. Germline CDR1 ENHRY, CDR2 SYGVKD. As DNA, the CDR3 is TGTGCCACCGGGACCGGCACAATTCATGAGCAGTTCTTC. It codes for CATGTGTIHEQFF.

The rearrangement links TRBV25-1 to TRBJ2-4, with D perhaps TRBD1 (5 bases). This CDR3 is built from 11 residues. The germline V gene encodes CDR1 MGHDK and CDR2 SYGVNS. The V end lost 6 bases, the J end lost 11 bases, and 11 bases lay between the germline ends. The CDR3 is CASRDSAFQYF. The CDR3 DNA reads TGTGCCAGCAGAGACAGTGCCTTTCAGTACTTC.

The rearrangement links TRBV5-6 to TRBJ1-1, with a possible D match to TRBD1 (6 bases). This CDR3 is 17 amino acids long. Per germline, CDR1 SGHDT and CDR2 YYEEEE. Trimming took 6 bases from V and 0 from J, leaving 21 bases between them. This CDR3 reads CASTPLGGRVMNTEAFF. The CDR3 nucleotides are TGTGCCAGCACCCCACTGGGGGGGCGCGTCATGAACACTGAAGCTTTCTTT.

The chain has TRBV29-1 and TRBJ1-1; D unclear. Germline CDR1 SQVTM, CDR2 ANQGSEA. Deletions cut 7 bases from V and 2 bases from J, with 11 bases between. The CDR3 loop spans 12 amino acids. This CDR3 is CSAVDLNTEAFF. The CDR3 DNA sequence: TGCAGCGCCGTAGACCTAAACACTGAAGCTTTCTTT.

The rearrangement links TRBV7-2 to TRBJ1-5, with a tentative D call TRBD1 (6 bases). CDR1 and CDR2 from the germline V gene are SGHTA and FQGNSA. V lost 7 bases, J lost 7 bases, and 20 bases lay in between. The CDR3 sequence is 15 residues long. Here the CDR3 reads CASTPGHSKGQPQHF. As DNA, the CDR3 is TGTGCCAGCACCCCGGGACATTCAAAGGGGCAGCCCCAGCATTTT.

The chain joins TRBV29-1 to TRBJ1-5, with 8 bases that match TRBD1. CDR1 and CDR2 (germline): SQVTM, ANQGSEA. The V gene end was trimmed by 4 bases and the J gene end by 4 bases; junction bases not matched to a gene: 3. This CDR3 has 13 amino acids. CDR3: CSVGDRPNQPQHF. CDR3 nucleotides: TGCAGCGTTGGGGACAGGCCTAATCAGCCCCAGCATTTT.

This clone was found a few times. The V gene is TRBV5-6, the J gene TRBJ2-2; the D is unclear. From germline, CDR1 is SGHDT and CDR2 YYEEEE. CDR3 length equals 14 residues. V lost 3 bases and J lost 4, with 10 bases in between. CDR3 in DNA: TGTGCCAGCAGCTGGGATTATGGCACCGGGGAGCTGTTTTTT. Encoded protein: CASSWDYGTGELFF.

This clone has a handful of counts. The rearrangement links TRBV5-1 to TRBJ1-1; D possibly corresponds to TRBD1 (6 bases). This CDR3 contains 15 residues. CDR1 is SGHRS and CDR2 is YFSETQ in the germline V gene. The V and J ends lost 0 bases and 4 bases respectively, with 13 bases between them. DNA of the CDR3: TGCGCCAGCAGCTTGGGAGTGGGGGCCACCACTGAAGCTTTCTTT. This encodes CASSLGVGATTEAFF.

The chain uses TRBV25-1 and TRBJ2-1; D might be TRBD2 (5 bases). V dropped 6 bases and J dropped 12 bases, with 12 bases sitting between them. The CDR3 spans 11 residues. Looked up from germline, CDR1 is MGHDK and CDR2 is SYGVNS. The chain's CDR3 is CASRERDGQFF. In DNA, the CDR3 is TGTGCCAGCAGGGAGAGGGATGGGCAGTTCTTC.

The chain has TRBV15 and TRBJ1-6; the D is unclear. V was clipped by 0 bases and J by 6 bases, with 12 bases between them. This CDR3 has 16 amino acids. CDR1 LNHNV and CDR2 YYDKDF come from the germline V gene (reference sequence). CDR3 in DNA: TGTGCCACCAGCAGAGATATTGCAGCGATTAATTCACCCCTCCACTTT. Its translation: CATSRDIAAINSPLHF.

The sample holds a few counts of this clone. V usage is TRBV25-1 and J usage is TRBJ2-6; the match to TRBD1 covers 9 bases. The germline CDR1 and CDR2 sequences are MGHDK and SYGVNS. Losses at the gene ends were 5 bases for V and 0 bases for J; bases not matched to a gene: 8. The CDR3 spans 18 residues. CDR3 DNA: TGTGCCAGCAGTCCCCCGGGACAGGGACCCTCTGGGGCCAACGTCCTGACTTTC. Amino acid sequence: CASSPPGQGPSGANVLTF. Full variable domain (remainder filled in from reference TRBV25-1 and TRBJ2-6): EADIYQTPRYLVIGTGKKITLECSQTMGHDKMYWYQQDPGMELHLIHYSYGVNSTEKGDLSSESTVSRIRTEHFPLTLESARPSHTSQYLCASSPPGQGPSGANVLTFGAGSRLTVL.

The chain couples TRBV2 to TRBJ1-2, with unresolved D. V was trimmed by 3 bases and J by 0 bases, leaving 11 bases between them. The germline V gene encodes CDR1 SNHLY and CDR2 FYNNEI. CDR3 length equals 15 residues. The CDR3 sequence is CASSDVGSTNYGYTF. CDR3 nucleotide sequence: TGTGCCAGCAGTGATGTGGGGAGTACTAACTATGGCTACACCTTC.

The chain joins TRBV6-4 to TRBJ2-3; TRBD2 aligns across 8 bases. The germline CDR1 and CDR2 sequences are MRHNA and SNTAGT. The J segment lost 1 base and the V segment lost 3 bases, leaving 0 bases of the junction unmatched. This CDR3 is built from 14 residues. The DNA of the CDR3 is TGTGCCAGCAGTGAAGCGGGGGGCACAGATACGCAGTATTTT. It codes for CASSEAGGTDTQYF.

V gene TRBV5-1 combines with J gene TRBJ2-1, with TRBD1 as a possible D gene (5 bases). Trimming took off 0 bases at V and 1 base at J, with 14 bases between the two ends. This CDR3 is 17 amino acids long. Germline V gene sequence: CDR1 SGHRS, CDR2 YFSETQ. The CDR3 bases are TGCGCCAGCAGCTTGGCACCCTCAGGGTGGTCCTACAATGAGCAGTTCTTC. Its protein product is CASSLAPSGWSYNEQFF.

CDR3 amino acids: CSVEFLGVGVGYGYTF. The CDR3 coding sequence is TGCAGCGTTGAGTTTCTAGGTGTCGGGGTAGGATATGGCTACACCTTC. This chain links TRBV29-1 with TRBJ1-2; D gene ambiguous. CDR3 size: 16 residues. Trimming removed 3 bases from V and 5 bases from J, with 22 bases in between. CDR1 SQVTM and CDR2 ANQGSEA come from the germline V gene.

This clone showed up just a few times. The chain is built from TRBV13 and TRBJ2-1; D possibly uses TRBD1 or TRBD2 (5 bases each). V was clipped by 4 bases and J by 0 bases, with 16 bases between them. The CDR3 has 17 amino acids. Germline CDR1 is PRHDT and CDR2 is FYEKMQ (reference sequence). The CDR3 loop is CASSSTGWGNSYNEQFF. In DNA, the CDR3 is TGTGCCAGCAGCTCGACCGGGTGGGGGAACTCCTACAATGAGCAGTTCTTC.

This chain uses TRBV23-1 with TRBJ1-5; the D gene is possibly TRBD1 (5 bases). TRBV23-1 is assigned to the ORF class and has an uncertain function. V lost 5 bases and J 6 bases, leaving 11 bases between the germline ends. The CDR3 covers 13 residues. The CDR3 DNA is TGCGCCAGCAGTACCGAGGGGTGTCAGCCCCAGCATTTT. Translating gives CASSTEGCQPQHF.

The gene calls are TRBV9 and TRBJ2-1; D possibly corresponds to TRBD1 (6 bases). Germline loops: CDR1 SGDLS, CDR2 YYNGEE. The CDR3 runs to 16 residues. Trimming removed 3 bases from V and 2 bases from J, with 15 bases in between. The CDR3 reads CASSAYQGHPYNEQFF. The CDR3 DNA is TGTGCCAGCAGCGCTTACCAGGGGCACCCCTACAATGAGCAGTTCTTC.

The V gene is TRBV29-1, the J gene TRBJ2-3; D may be TRBD1 (5 bases). This CDR3 spans 12 amino acids. The germline V and J ends were trimmed by 8 bases and 6 bases, with 15 bases remaining between them. CDR1 SQVTM and CDR2 ANQGSEA come from the germline V gene. The CDR3 here is CSSTLGHDTQYF. The CDR3 coding sequence is TGCAGCTCTACCCTGGGGCACGATACGCAGTATTTT.

The chain combines TRBV5-1 with TRBJ1-1; D might be TRBD1 (5 bases). Germline CDR1 is SGHRS and CDR2 is YFSETQ. Between the trimmed V and J ends, which lost 3 bases and 4 bases, there was a span of 13 bases. The CDR3 consists of 14 residues. The CDR3: CASSSRMGGTEAFF. Here the CDR3 DNA reads TGCGCCAGCAGCTCCCGGATGGGGGGCACTGAAGCTTTCTTT.

The V and J genes are TRBV6-5 and TRBJ2-6; D uncertain. CDR1 MNHEY and CDR2 SVGAGI come from the germline V gene. The CDR3 sequence is 14 residues long. The V end was cut by 4 bases, the J end by 2 bases, with 6 bases between. The CDR3 reads CASSSPAGANVLTF. CDR3 coding DNA: TGTGCCAGCAGTTCTCCGGCTGGGGCCAACGTCCTGACTTTC.